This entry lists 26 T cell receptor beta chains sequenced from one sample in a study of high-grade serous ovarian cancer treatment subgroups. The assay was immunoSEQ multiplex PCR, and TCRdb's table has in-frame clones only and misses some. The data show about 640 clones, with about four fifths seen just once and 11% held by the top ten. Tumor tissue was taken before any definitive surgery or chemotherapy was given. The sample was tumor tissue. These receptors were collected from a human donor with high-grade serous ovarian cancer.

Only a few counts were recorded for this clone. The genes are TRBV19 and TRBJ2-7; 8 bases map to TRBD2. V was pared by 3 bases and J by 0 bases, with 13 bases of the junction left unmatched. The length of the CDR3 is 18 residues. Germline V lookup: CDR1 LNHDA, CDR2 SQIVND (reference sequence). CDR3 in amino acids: CASSMGASGFASSYEQYF. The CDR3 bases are TGTGCCAGTAGTATGGGGGCTAGCGGGTTTGCGAGCTCCTACGAGCAGTACTTC.

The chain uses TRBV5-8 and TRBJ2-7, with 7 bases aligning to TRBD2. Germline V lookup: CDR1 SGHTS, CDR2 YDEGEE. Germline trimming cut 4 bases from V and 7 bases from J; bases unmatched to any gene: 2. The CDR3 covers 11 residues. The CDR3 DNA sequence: TGTGCCAGCAGCAGGGAGGGGGAGCAGTACTTC. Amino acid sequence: CASSREGEQYF.

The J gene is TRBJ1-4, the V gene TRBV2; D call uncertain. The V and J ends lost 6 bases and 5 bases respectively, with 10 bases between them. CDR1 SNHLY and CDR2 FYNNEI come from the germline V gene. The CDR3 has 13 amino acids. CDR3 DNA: TGTGCCAGCAGCCCGGTCGAGAATGAAAAACTGTTTTTT. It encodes CASSPVENEKLFF.

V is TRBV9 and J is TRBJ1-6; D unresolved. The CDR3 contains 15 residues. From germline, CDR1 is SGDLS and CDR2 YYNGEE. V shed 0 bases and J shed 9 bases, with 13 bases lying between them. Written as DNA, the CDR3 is TGTGCCAGCAGCGTAGGAAGTCAGATCGGTTCACCCCTCCACTTT. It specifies CASSVGSQIGSPLHF.

The CDR3 nucleotides read TGTGCCAGCAGTGATGGCGGTGGTACGCAGTATTTT. This encodes CASSDGGGTQYF. The J gene is TRBJ2-3, the V gene TRBV6-4; D gene unclear. The CDR3 loop spans 12 amino acids. V shed 3 bases and J shed 8 bases, with 9 bases lying between them. Looked up from germline, CDR1 is MRHNA and CDR2 is SNTAGT.

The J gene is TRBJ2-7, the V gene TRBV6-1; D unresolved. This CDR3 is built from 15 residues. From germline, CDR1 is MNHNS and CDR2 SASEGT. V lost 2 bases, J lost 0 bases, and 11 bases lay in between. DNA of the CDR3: TGTGCCAGCAGTGAATTGTCAGACGACTCCTACGAGCAGTACTTC. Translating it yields CASSELSDDSYEQYF.

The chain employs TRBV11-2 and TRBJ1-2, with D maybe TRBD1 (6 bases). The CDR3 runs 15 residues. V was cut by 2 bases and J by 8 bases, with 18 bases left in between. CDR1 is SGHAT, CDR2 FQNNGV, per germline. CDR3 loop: CASSLYLSGAGGYTF. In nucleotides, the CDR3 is TGTGCCAGCAGCTTATATCTTTCAGGGGCAGGAGGCTACACCTTC.

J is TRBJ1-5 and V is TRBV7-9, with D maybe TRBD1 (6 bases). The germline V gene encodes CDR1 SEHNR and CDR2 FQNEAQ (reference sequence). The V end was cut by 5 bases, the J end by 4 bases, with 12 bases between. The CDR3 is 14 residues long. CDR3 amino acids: CASSAQGMNQPQHF. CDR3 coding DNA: TGTGCCAGCAGCGCACAGGGCATGAATCAGCCCCAGCATTTT. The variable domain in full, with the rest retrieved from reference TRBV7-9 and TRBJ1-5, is DTGVSQNPRHKITKRGQNVTFRCDPISEHNRLYWYRQTLGQGPEFLTYFQNEAQLEKSRLLSDRFSAERPKGSFSTLEIQRTEQGDSAMYLCASSAQGMNQPQHFGDGTRLSIL.

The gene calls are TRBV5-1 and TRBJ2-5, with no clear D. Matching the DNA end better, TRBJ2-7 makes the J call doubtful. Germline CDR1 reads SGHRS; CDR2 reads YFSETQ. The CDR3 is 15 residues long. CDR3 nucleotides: TGCGCCAGCAGCGATTTGCAAGGATCTGACTACGAGCAGTACTTC. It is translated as CASSDLQGSDYEQYF.

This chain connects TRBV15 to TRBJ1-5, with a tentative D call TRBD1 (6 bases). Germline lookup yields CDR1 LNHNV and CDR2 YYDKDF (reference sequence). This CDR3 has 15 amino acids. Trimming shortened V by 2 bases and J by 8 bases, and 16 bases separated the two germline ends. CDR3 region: CATSRSQGLTEPQHF. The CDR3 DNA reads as TGTGCCACCAGCAGATCACAGGGCTTAACTGAGCCCCAGCATTTT.

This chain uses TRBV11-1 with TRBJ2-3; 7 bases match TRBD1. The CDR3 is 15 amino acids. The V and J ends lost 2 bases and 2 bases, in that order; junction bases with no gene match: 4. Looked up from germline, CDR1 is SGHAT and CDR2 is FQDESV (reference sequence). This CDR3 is CASSLTGATTDTQYF. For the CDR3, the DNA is TGTGCCAGCAGCTTAACAGGGGCCACCACAGATACGCAGTATTTT. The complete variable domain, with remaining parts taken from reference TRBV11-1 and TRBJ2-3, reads EAEVAQSPRYKITEKSQAVAFWCDPISGHATLYWYRQILGQGPELLVQFQDESVVDDSQLPKDRFSAERLKGVDSTLKIQPAELGDSAMYLCASSLTGATTDTQYFGPGTRLTVL.

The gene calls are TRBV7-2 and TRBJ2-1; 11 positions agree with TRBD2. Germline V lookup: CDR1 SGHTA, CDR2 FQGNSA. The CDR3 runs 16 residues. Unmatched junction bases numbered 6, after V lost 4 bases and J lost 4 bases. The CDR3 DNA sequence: TGTGCCAGCAGCTCAGGGACTAGCGGAGATTACAATGAGCAGTTCTTC. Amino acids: CASSSGTSGDYNEQFF.

The CDR3 DNA sequence: TGTGCCAGCAGTGCAATACAGGGGGCCGGGGGAAACACCATATATTTT. The encoded protein is CASSAIQGAGGNTIYF. The chain combines TRBV6-1 with TRBJ1-3; 9 bases match TRBD1. The germline V gene encodes CDR1 MNHNS and CDR2 SASEGT. V shed 4 bases, J shed 4 bases, and the junction held 8 bases outside the gene matches. The CDR3 extends over 16 amino acids.

The CDR3 loop is CASSGGLAGAIYEQYF. The CDR3 DNA reads as TGCGCCAGCAGCGGGGGACTAGCGGGAGCTATCTACGAGCAGTACTTC. The chain joins TRBV5-1 to TRBJ2-7; TRBD2 aligns across 14 bases. In germline, CDR1 is SGHRS, CDR2 YFSETQ. CDR3 length equals 16 residues. The trim removed 4 bases at V and 3 bases at J, leaving 6 bases unmatched.

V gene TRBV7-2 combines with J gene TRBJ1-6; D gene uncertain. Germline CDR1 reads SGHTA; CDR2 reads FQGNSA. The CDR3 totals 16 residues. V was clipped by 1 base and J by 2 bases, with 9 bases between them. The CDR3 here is CASSLVGEPYNSPLHF. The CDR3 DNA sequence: TGTGCCAGCAGCTTAGTCGGGGAGCCCTATAATTCACCCCTCCACTTT.

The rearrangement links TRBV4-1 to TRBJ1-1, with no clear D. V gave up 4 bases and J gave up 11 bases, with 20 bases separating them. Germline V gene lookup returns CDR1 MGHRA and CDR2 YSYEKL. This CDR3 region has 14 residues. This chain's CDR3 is CASSPLSQRSSAFF. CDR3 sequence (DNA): TGCGCCAGCAGCCCCCTATCCCAGAGGTCTTCGGCTTTCTTT.

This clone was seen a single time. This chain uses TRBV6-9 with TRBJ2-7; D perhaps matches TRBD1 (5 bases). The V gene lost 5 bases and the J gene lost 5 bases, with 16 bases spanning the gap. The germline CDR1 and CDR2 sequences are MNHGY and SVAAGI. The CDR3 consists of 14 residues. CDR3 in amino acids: CASSHSRELNEQYF. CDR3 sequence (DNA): TGTGCCAGCAGTCACTCCAGGGAATTGAACGAGCAGTACTTC.

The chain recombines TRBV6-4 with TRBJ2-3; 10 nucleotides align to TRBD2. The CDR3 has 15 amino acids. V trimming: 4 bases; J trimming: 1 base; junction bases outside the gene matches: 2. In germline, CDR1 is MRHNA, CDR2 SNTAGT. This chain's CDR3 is CASSVTSGGTDTQYF. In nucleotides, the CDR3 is TGTGCCAGCAGTGTCACTAGCGGGGGCACAGATACGCAGTATTTT.

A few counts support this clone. The CDR3 is CASSEGTSGAYEQYF. The CDR3 DNA is TGTGCCAGCAGTGAGGGGACTAGCGGGGCCTACGAGCAGTACTTC. J is TRBJ2-7 and V is TRBV6-1; 13 bases match TRBD2. Trimming took 3 bases from V and 2 from J; bases not matched to a gene: 1. Germline V gene sequence: CDR1 MNHNS, CDR2 SASEGT. This CDR3 has 15 amino acids.

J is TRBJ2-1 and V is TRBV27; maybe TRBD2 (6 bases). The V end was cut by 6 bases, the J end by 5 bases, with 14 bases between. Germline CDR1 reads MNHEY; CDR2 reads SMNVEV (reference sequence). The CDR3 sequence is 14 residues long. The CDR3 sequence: CASSPRRGDNEQFF. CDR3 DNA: TGTGCCAGCAGCCCGAGGCGGGGTGACAATGAGCAGTTCTTC.

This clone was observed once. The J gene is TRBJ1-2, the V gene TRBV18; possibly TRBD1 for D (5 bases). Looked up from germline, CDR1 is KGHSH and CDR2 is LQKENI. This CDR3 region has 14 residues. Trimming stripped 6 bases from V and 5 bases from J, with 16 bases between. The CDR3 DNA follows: TGTGCCAGCTCCCCGGCCGCAGGGTCATATGGCTACACCTTC. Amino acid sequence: CASSPAAGSYGYTF.

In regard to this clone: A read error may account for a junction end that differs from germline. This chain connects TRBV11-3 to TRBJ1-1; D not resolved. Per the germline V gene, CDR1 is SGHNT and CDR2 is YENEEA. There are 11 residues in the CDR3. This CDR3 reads CASSLGTETLF. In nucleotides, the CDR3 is TGTGCCAGCAGCTTAGGGACGGAGACTCTCTTT.

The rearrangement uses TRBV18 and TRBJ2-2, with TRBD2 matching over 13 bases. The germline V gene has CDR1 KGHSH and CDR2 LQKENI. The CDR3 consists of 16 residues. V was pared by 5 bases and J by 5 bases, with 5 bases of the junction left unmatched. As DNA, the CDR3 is TGTGCCAGCTCAACCCGGGGACTAGCGGGGACCGGGGAGCTGTTTTTT. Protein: CASSTRGLAGTGELFF.

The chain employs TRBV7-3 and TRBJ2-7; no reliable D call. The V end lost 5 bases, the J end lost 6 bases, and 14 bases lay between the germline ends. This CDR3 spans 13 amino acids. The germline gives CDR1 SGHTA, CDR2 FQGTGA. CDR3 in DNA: TGTGCCAGCAGCCCAAAAGTAGGTGGCGAGCAGTACTTC. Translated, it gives CASSPKVGGEQYF.

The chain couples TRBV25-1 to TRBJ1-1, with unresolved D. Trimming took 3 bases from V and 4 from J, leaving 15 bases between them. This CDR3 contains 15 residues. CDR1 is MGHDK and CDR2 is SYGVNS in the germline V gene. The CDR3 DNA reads TGTGCCAGCAGTGACCCCACCGAGGGATCCACTGAAGCTTTCTTT. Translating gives CASSDPTEGSTEAFF.

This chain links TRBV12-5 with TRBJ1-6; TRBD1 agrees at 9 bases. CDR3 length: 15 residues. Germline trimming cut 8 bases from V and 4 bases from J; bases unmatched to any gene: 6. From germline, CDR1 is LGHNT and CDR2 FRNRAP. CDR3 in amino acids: CASSTDRGYNSPLHF. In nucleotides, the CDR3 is TGTGCTAGTTCCACGGACAGGGGATATAATTCACCCCTCCACTTT.